The clone carrying this T cell receptor beta chain occurred many times. The antigen remains unidentified. This sample was included in a study of T cells in Graves' hyperthyroidism and ophthalmopathy. Study observations and caveats: Ophthalmopathy stood apart from stable hyperthyroidism in a 13 V-J model.

Regions amplified from RNA transcripts were the TCR beta CDR3 regions. Initially, a first-round RT-PCR of the TCR CDR3 employed the HTBI primer set. TCRdb analysed the multiplex PCR reads with MiXCR anew, one entry per CDR3 protein. The data show some 440,000 distinct CDR3 sequences, 15% to 17% seen once. Each patient was aged 18 to 65 and had newly diagnosed hyperthyroidism of under 2 months' duration. Clinical symptoms, serum thyroxine, TRAb, thyroid ultrasound and orbital computed tomography informed diagnoses. CDR1 is SGDLS, CDR2 YYNGEE, per germline. CDR3 length: 15 amino acids. Unmatched junction bases numbered 5, after V lost 3 bases and J lost 2 bases.

This receptor was identified in a woman between 18 and 29 years old with Graves' hyperthyroidism. Sequencing input: blood. The chain carries TRBV9 and TRBJ2-1; 7 bases match TRBD1. CDR3: CASSAGTATYNEQFF. The DNA of the CDR3 is TGTGCCAGCAGCGCCGGGACAGCTACCTACAATGAGCAGTTCTTC.